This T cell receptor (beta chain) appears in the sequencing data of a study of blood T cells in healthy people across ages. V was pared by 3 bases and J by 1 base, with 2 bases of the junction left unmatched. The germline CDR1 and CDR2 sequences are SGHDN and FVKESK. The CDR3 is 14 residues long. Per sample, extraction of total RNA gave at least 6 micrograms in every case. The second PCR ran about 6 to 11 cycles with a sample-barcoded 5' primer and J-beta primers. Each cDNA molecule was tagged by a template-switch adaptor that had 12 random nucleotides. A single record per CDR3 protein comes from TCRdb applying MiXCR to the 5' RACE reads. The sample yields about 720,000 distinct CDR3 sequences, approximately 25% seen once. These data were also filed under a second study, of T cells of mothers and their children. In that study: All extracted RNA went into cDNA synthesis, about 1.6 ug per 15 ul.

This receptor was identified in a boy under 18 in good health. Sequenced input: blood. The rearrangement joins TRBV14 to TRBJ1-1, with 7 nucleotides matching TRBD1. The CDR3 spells CASSQRTGNTEAFF. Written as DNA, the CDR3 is TGTGCCAGCAGCCAGAGGACAGGGAACACTGAAGCTTTCTTT.